Listed below are T cell receptor beta chains from one sample, sequenced in a study of cytomegalovirus exposure and HLA in healthy donors. Only in-frame clones appear in the TCRdb table, and some are missing; sequencing was by immunoSEQ multiplex PCR. The sample shows 150,000 to 200,000 clones, around 86% of them seen only once. Sequenced sample: PBMCs. These receptors were collected from a young woman in good health and CMV-seronegative. Each CDR3 is given with its conserved first and last residue. A D gene is named only where the DNA matches it firmly. The listing skips clone size in some rows; elsewhere it reads once, few, many or a size class.

>.|.|TRBV4-1|TRBJ2-7
CASSPQGGVYEQYF
TGCGCCAGCAGCCCCCAGGGGGGAGTCTACGAGCAGTACTTC
>TRBD1|.|TRBV6-5|TRBJ2-7
CASSRQGERTYEQYF
TGTGCCAGCAGCCGACAGGGAGAGAGAACCTACGAGCAGTACTTC
>.|once|TRBV12-5|TRBJ2-5
CATKGGGGPQETQYF
TGTGCTACAAAAGGTGGCGGCGGTCCACAAGAGACCCAGTACTTC
>.|.|TRBV19|TRBJ1-5
CASSPLLAGDQPQHF
TGTGCCAGTAGTCCCTTATTGGCAGGGGACCAGCCCCAGCATTTT
>.|.|TRBV4-1|TRBJ2-3
CASSLTGLGTDTQYF
TGCGCCAGCAGCCTAACAGGTTTGGGAACAGATACGCAGTATTTT
>.|few|TRBV5-6|TRBJ2-7
CASSSQRVSYEQYF
TGTGCCAGCAGCTCCCAGCGGGTGTCCTACGAGCAGTACTTC
>.|.|TRBV6-6|TRBJ1-2
CASEEGYGYTF
TGTGCCAGCGAGGAGGGATATGGCTACACCTTC
>.|.|TRBV6-5|TRBJ2-2
CASRRGVDTGELFF
TGTGCCAGCAGACGCGGGGTCGACACCGGGGAGCTGTTTTTT
>TRBD2|few|TRBV4-2|TRBJ2-2
CASSARLAGDPTGELFF
TGTGCCAGCAGCGCCCGACTAGCGGGAGATCCCACCGGGGAGCTGTTTTTT
>TRBD1|.|TRBV27|TRBJ1-2
CASSREPGQVLDGYTF
TGTGCCAGCAGCCGAGAGCCGGGACAGGTCCTGGATGGCTACACCTTC
>.|.|TRBV6-1|TRBJ2-1
CASRVEDWMGNEQFF
TGTGCCAGCCGGGTTGAGGACTGGATGGGGAATGAGCAGTTCTTC
>TRBD1|.|TRBV7-9|TRBJ1-2
CASSLTLATGEDYGYTF
TGTGCCAGCAGCTTAACACTTGCGACAGGGGAGGACTATGGCTACACCTTC
>.|.|TRBV5-1|TRBJ1-2
CASRGQADLSGYTF
TGCGCCAGCAGGGGTCAGGCAGACCTATCCGGCTACACCTTC
>TRBD1|.|TRBV5-6|TRBJ2-7
CASSFRDSPNGEQYF
TGTGCCAGCAGCTTCCGGGACAGTCCAAATGGCGAGCAGTACTTC
>.|.|TRBV7-9|TRBJ2-7
CASSIDLWGTSSYEQYF
TGTGCCAGCAGCATAGACCTGTGGGGGACATCTTCCTACGAGCAGTACTTC
>TRBD1|once|TRBV7-8|TRBJ2-7
CASRDRGYEQYF
TGTGCCAGCCGGGACAGGGGTTACGAGCAGTACTTC
>TRBD1|.|TRBV5-4|TRBJ2-7
CASSHRDRTYEQYF
TGTGCCAGCAGCCACCGGGACAGGACCTACGAGCAGTACTTC
>TRBD1|once|TRBV5-6|TRBJ1-1
CASSLDRTGMAFF
TGTGCCAGCAGCTTGGATAGGACAGGGATGGCTTTCTTT
>.|.|TRBV6-4|TRBJ1-4
CASSRHGGGSEKLFF
TGTGCCAGCAGTCGCCACGGGGGAGGAAGTGAAAAACTGTTTTTT
>.|few|TRBV30|TRBJ1-1
CAWSRRGKNTEAFF
TGTGCCTGGAGTCGACGGGGGAAGAACACTGAAGCTTTCTTT
>.|.|TRBV20-1|TRBJ1-1
CSARDTPGTFF
TGCAGTGCTAGAGATACTCCAGGTACCTTCTTT
>.|.|TRBV7-9|TRBJ1-2
CASSLSGGYGYTF
TGTGCCAGCAGCTTAAGCGGGGGCTATGGCTACACCTTC